This TCR beta chain was recovered during a study of blood T cell repertoires in COVID-19. Study background: Sites across the United States, Italy and Spain contributed samples from acute and convalescent COVID-19.

Unmatched junction bases numbered 9, after V lost 8 bases and J lost 3 bases. The CDR3 loop spans 16 amino acids. The germline gives CDR1 MDHEN, CDR2 SYDVKM. The protocol was immunoSEQ multiplex PCR, while the TCRdb copy is restricted to in-frame clones and leaves out a portion. The data contain more than 45,000 clones, over 80% of them singletons. Sequenced material: peripheral blood. This clonotype originated in a man older than 75 in a cohort sampled during active COVID-19. This chain links TRBV28 with TRBJ2-2; 10 nucleotides align to TRBD1. For the CDR3, the DNA is TGTGCCAGCGAGGACCGGGACAGGGGAGACACCGGGGAGCTGTTTTTT. Its translation: CASEDRDRGDTGELFF.